A selection of T cell receptor beta chains follows, all from one sample in a study of shared clonotypes between healthy human individuals. Repertoires were generated with immunoSEQ multiplex PCR, while TCRdb's copy carries only in-frame clones and drops some. The sample lists about 1,900,000 clones; around 96% were seen once. Sequencing used naive CD8+ T cells sorted from blood. The receptors come from a man between 18 and 35 years old in good health. CDR3s include the opening cysteine and the closing phenylalanine or tryptophan. D genes are given only for firm matches. Clone size is stated in some rows and not others, as once, few, many or a class when expanded.

clone_size: .
d_call: TRBD1
j_call: TRBJ2-7
v_call: TRBV19
cdr3_nt: TGTGCCAGTAGTTTCGGGACAGGGGAATACGAGCAGTACTTC
cdr3_aa: CASSFGTGEYEQYF

clone_size: .
d_call: .
j_call: TRBJ2-5
v_call: TRBV5-1
cdr3_nt: TGCGCCAGCAGCGCCCGGAAGACCCAGTACTTC
cdr3_aa: CASSARKTQYF

clone_size: .
d_call: TRBD1
j_call: TRBJ2-2
v_call: TRBV27
cdr3_nt: TGTGCCAGCAGTTTAAGGGGGCAGGGCACCGGGGAGCTGTTTTTT
cdr3_aa: CASSLRGQGTGELFF

clone_size: .
d_call: TRBD1
j_call: TRBJ1-1
v_call: TRBV6-1
cdr3_nt: TGTGCCAGCAGTGAGATTGGGACAGGGTCCGAAGCTTTCTTT
cdr3_aa: CASSEIGTGSEAFF

clone_size: .
d_call: TRBD2
j_call: TRBJ2-3
v_call: TRBV10-2
cdr3_nt: TGCGCCAGCAGTGAATCGCCGTGGCGGGAGGAGACAGATACGCAGTATTTT
cdr3_aa: CASSESPWREETDTQYF

clone_size: once
d_call: TRBD2
j_call: TRBJ2-1
v_call: TRBV13
cdr3_nt: TGTGCCAGCAGCTTAGGTGGGACTAGCGGTTCTTTCGGTGAGCAGTTCTTC
cdr3_aa: CASSLGGTSGSFGEQFF

clone_size: .
d_call: TRBD2
j_call: TRBJ2-5
v_call: TRBV7-2
cdr3_nt: TGTGCCAGCAGCTCCGGGACTAGCGGGGCGGGAGAGACCCAGTACTTC
cdr3_aa: CASSSGTSGAGETQYF

clone_size: .
d_call: .
j_call: TRBJ2-3
v_call: TRBV25-1
cdr3_nt: TGTGCCAGCAGTGAATGGCAGGGTTTAGATACGCAGTATTTT
cdr3_aa: CASSEWQGLDTQYF

clone_size: .
d_call: TRBD1
j_call: TRBJ1-2
v_call: TRBV7-9
cdr3_nt: TGTGCCAGCAGCTACACAGGGGCCAACTATGGCTACACCTTC
cdr3_aa: CASSYTGANYGYTF

clone_size: once
d_call: TRBD2
j_call: TRBJ2-5
v_call: TRBV7-6
cdr3_nt: TGTGCCAGCAGCTCCACCTTGGGACTAGCGGAGCTGGAGGAGACCCAGTACTTC
cdr3_aa: CASSSTLGLAELEETQYF

clone_size: .
d_call: .
j_call: TRBJ2-7
v_call: TRBV29-1
cdr3_nt: TGCAGCGTTGCCTCGTGGGGCGAGCAGTACTTC
cdr3_aa: CSVASWGEQYF

clone_size: .
d_call: TRBD2
j_call: TRBJ2-1
v_call: TRBV27
cdr3_nt: TGTGCCAGCAGTCGACTAGCGGGAGATAACAATGAGCAGTTCTTC
cdr3_aa: CASSRLAGDNNEQFF

clone_size: .
d_call: TRBD1
j_call: TRBJ2-1
v_call: TRBV13
cdr3_nt: TGTGCCAGCAGCTTAGGCCTTGAGACAGGGATTAACAATGAGCAGTTCTTC
cdr3_aa: CASSLGLETGINNEQFF

clone_size: .
d_call: .
j_call: TRBJ1-2
v_call: TRBV19
cdr3_nt: TGTGCCAGTATCGCCGGGGGCGACGATGGCTACACCTTC
cdr3_aa: CASIAGGDDGYTF

clone_size: .
d_call: TRBD1
j_call: TRBJ1-2
v_call: TRBV11-1
cdr3_nt: TGTGCCAGCAGCCCACAGGGGGTTAACTATGGCTACACCTTC
cdr3_aa: CASSPQGVNYGYTF

clone_size: .
d_call: .
j_call: TRBJ2-7
v_call: TRBV29-1
cdr3_nt: TGCAGCGTTGAAGGAGGTAGGACCCATCCCTACGAGCAGTACTTC
cdr3_aa: CSVEGGRTHPYEQYF

clone_size: .
d_call: TRBD1
j_call: TRBJ1-1
v_call: TRBV5-6
cdr3_nt: TGTGCCAGCAGCTTGGACAGGGGGCAAGGCACTGAAGCTTTCTTT
cdr3_aa: CASSLDRGQGTEAFF

clone_size: .
d_call: .
j_call: TRBJ2-3
v_call: TRBV30
cdr3_nt: TGTGCCTGGAGTGGCGGTCCGGCGCAGTATTTT
cdr3_aa: CAWSGGPAQYF

clone_size: .
d_call: TRBD1
j_call: TRBJ2-5
v_call: TRBV7-9
cdr3_nt: TGTGCCAGCAGCCTTTTAATTTCCGGGACAGGGAGGGCAGAGACCCAGTACTTC
cdr3_aa: CASSLLISGTGRAETQYF

clone_size: .
d_call: .
j_call: TRBJ1-3
v_call: TRBV2
cdr3_nt: TGTGCCAGCAGCCTAGACGGGTACTCTGGAAACACCATATATTTT
cdr3_aa: CASSLDGYSGNTIYF

clone_size: .
d_call: TRBD2
j_call: TRBJ2-1
v_call: TRBV4-3
cdr3_nt: TGCGCCAGCAGCCAAGGGGTAGCGGGAGGGCCACGATCCGGACTTTACAATGAGCAGTTCTTC
cdr3_aa: CASSQGVAGGPRSGLYNEQFF

clone_size: .
d_call: TRBD2
j_call: TRBJ2-5
v_call: TRBV27
cdr3_nt: TGTGCCAGCAGTTTCTCCGGGGGGGGAGAGACCCAGTACTTC
cdr3_aa: CASSFSGGGETQYF

clone_size: .
d_call: .
j_call: TRBJ1-2
v_call: TRBV25-1
cdr3_nt: TGTGCCAGTGGGGTGGAGGGACCCTATGGCTACACCTTC
cdr3_aa: CASGVEGPYGYTF

clone_size: .
d_call: .
j_call: TRBJ1-1
v_call: TRBV7-4
cdr3_nt: TGTGCCAGCAGCCCCCTAGGAGGTAACACTGAAGCTTTCTTT
cdr3_aa: CASSPLGGNTEAFF

clone_size: .
d_call: .
j_call: TRBJ2-5
v_call: TRBV6-5
cdr3_nt: TGTGCCAGCAGTTACTCTTTCGGGGGGACCCAGTACTTC
cdr3_aa: CASSYSFGGTQYF

clone_size: .
d_call: .
j_call: TRBJ2-7
v_call: TRBV27
cdr3_nt: TGTGCCAGCAGTTTCCTCGGAGGGTCGCGGTACTTC
cdr3_aa: CASSFLGGSRYF

clone_size: .
d_call: .
j_call: TRBJ2-2
v_call: TRBV4-1
cdr3_nt: TGCGCCAGCAGCCAAGTAGGGGGACCCGGGGAGCTGTTTTTT
cdr3_aa: CASSQVGGPGELFF

clone_size: once
d_call: .
j_call: TRBJ2-5
v_call: TRBV19
cdr3_nt: TGTGCCAGTAGTCCCCAGGGAGCGGAAGAGACCCAGTACTTC
cdr3_aa: CASSPQGAEETQYF

clone_size: .
d_call: TRBD2
j_call: TRBJ2-1
v_call: TRBV27
cdr3_nt: TGTGCCAGCAGTTTCGTAGCGGGTCTCTCCTACAATGAGCAGTTCTTC
cdr3_aa: CASSFVAGLSYNEQFF

clone_size: .
d_call: .
j_call: TRBJ2-7
v_call: TRBV5-4
cdr3_nt: TGTGCCAGCAGCTTGGAATCTGGGGGGGCCTTTGACGAGCAGTACTTC
cdr3_aa: CASSLESGGAFDEQYF

clone_size: .
d_call: TRBD1
j_call: TRBJ2-7
v_call: TRBV25-1
cdr3_nt: TGTGCCAGCAGTGGACCGACAGGGGAGCAGTACTTC
cdr3_aa: CASSGPTGEQYF

clone_size: once
d_call: .
j_call: TRBJ1-4
v_call: TRBV13
cdr3_nt: TGTGCCAGCAGCACCCGACAGGCAACTAATGAAAAACTGTTTTTT
cdr3_aa: CASSTRQATNEKLFF

clone_size: .
d_call: .
j_call: TRBJ1-5
v_call: TRBV6-1
cdr3_nt: TGTGCCAGCAGTGAAGTAGACACCGATCAGCCCCAGCATTTT
cdr3_aa: CASSEVDTDQPQHF

clone_size: .
d_call: .
j_call: TRBJ1-1
v_call: TRBV13
cdr3_nt: TGTGCCAGCAGCCAAGGATTGTTGACTGAAGCTTTCTTT
cdr3_aa: CASSQGLLTEAFF

clone_size: .
d_call: .
j_call: TRBJ2-1
v_call: TRBV5-1
cdr3_nt: TGCGCCAGCAGCTTGGGGGGCAATGAGCAGTTCTTC
cdr3_aa: CASSLGGNEQFF

clone_size: .
d_call: .
j_call: TRBJ1-2
v_call: TRBV2
cdr3_nt: TGTGCCAGCAGTGGGACTCTCTATGGCTACACCTTC
cdr3_aa: CASSGTLYGYTF

clone_size: .
d_call: TRBD1
j_call: TRBJ1-1
v_call: TRBV4-3
cdr3_nt: TGCGCCAGCAGCCAAGATGCAGGGGGCAAAACTGAAGCTTTCTTT
cdr3_aa: CASSQDAGGKTEAFF

clone_size: .
d_call: .
j_call: TRBJ1-2
v_call: TRBV23-1
cdr3_nt: TGCGCCAGCAGTCAATCAAACTATGGCTACACCTTC
cdr3_aa: CASSQSNYGYTF

clone_size: .
d_call: .
j_call: TRBJ2-1
v_call: TRBV9
cdr3_nt: TGTGCCAGCAGCCCCCGGGACGCCTACAATGAGCAGTTCTTC
cdr3_aa: CASSPRDAYNEQFF

clone_size: .
d_call: .
j_call: TRBJ1-5
v_call: TRBV4-1
cdr3_nt: TGCGCCAGCAGCCAAGTACAGAGGGCGTTACAGCCCCAGCATTTT
cdr3_aa: CASSQVQRALQPQHF

clone_size: .
d_call: TRBD2
j_call: TRBJ2-7
v_call: TRBV28
cdr3_nt: TGTGCCCGACCCCCACGGCGGGAGGATCCCCGGGACGAGCAGTACTTC
cdr3_aa: CARPPRREDPRDEQYF

clone_size: .
d_call: TRBD1
j_call: TRBJ1-1
v_call: TRBV4-1
cdr3_nt: TGCGCCAGCAGCCTTGACAGGGAAACTGAAGCTTTCTTT
cdr3_aa: CASSLDRETEAFF

clone_size: .
d_call: TRBD1
j_call: TRBJ2-3
v_call: TRBV7-9
cdr3_nt: TGTGCCAGCAGCTCGGACAGGGAAGCAGATACGCAGTATTTT
cdr3_aa: CASSSDREADTQYF

clone_size: .
d_call: .
j_call: TRBJ2-7
v_call: TRBV6-5
cdr3_nt: TGTGCCAGCAGTTACTCGGATCCCGGCTACGAGCAGTACTTC
cdr3_aa: CASSYSDPGYEQYF

clone_size: .
d_call: .
j_call: TRBJ2-7
v_call: TRBV7-9
cdr3_nt: TGTGCCAGCAGCTTGGGCGGGTCCGAGCAGTACTTC
cdr3_aa: CASSLGGSEQYF

clone_size: .
d_call: .
j_call: TRBJ1-5
v_call: TRBV30
cdr3_nt: TGTGCCTGGAGTGGGGAGCCGGTGGGTCAGCCCCAGCATTTT
cdr3_aa: CAWSGEPVGQPQHF

clone_size: .
d_call: .
j_call: TRBJ2-2
v_call: TRBV27
cdr3_nt: TGTGCCAGCAGTTTTGGGGTGGGGAGCCCCGGGGAGCTGTTTTTT
cdr3_aa: CASSFGVGSPGELFF

clone_size: .
d_call: TRBD1
j_call: TRBJ1-6
v_call: TRBV5-1
cdr3_nt: TGCGCCAGCAGCTTACAGGGGCTAGGTTCACCCCTCCACTTT
cdr3_aa: CASSLQGLGSPLHF

clone_size: .
d_call: TRBD1
j_call: TRBJ2-2
v_call: TRBV4-3
cdr3_nt: TGCGCCAGCAGCCAGGAAAGAGCAGGGGGCAGGGCCGGGGAGCTGTTTTTT
cdr3_aa: CASSQERAGGRAGELFF

clone_size: .
d_call: TRBD1
j_call: TRBJ2-1
v_call: TRBV14
cdr3_nt: TGTGCCAGCAGCCAAGAACCAGGGGGCTATTACAATGAGCAGTTCTTC
cdr3_aa: CASSQEPGGYYNEQFF

clone_size: .
d_call: .
j_call: TRBJ1-2
v_call: TRBV6-5
cdr3_nt: TGTGCCAGCAGCAGCCCCGTGGAGGGCGGCTATGGCTACACCTTC
cdr3_aa: CASSSPVEGGYGYTF

clone_size: .
d_call: .
j_call: TRBJ1-2
v_call: TRBV27
cdr3_nt: TGTGCCAGCAGCCAGGACAGCCGGATTCACTATGGCTACACCTTC
cdr3_aa: CASSQDSRIHYGYTF

clone_size: .
d_call: TRBD1
j_call: TRBJ2-7
v_call: TRBV7-9
cdr3_nt: TGTGCCAGCAGCGCGCCCCGGGGACAGGCCTACGAGCAGTACTTC
cdr3_aa: CASSAPRGQAYEQYF

clone_size: .
d_call: TRBD1
j_call: TRBJ1-4
v_call: TRBV2
cdr3_nt: TGTGCCAGCAGCTACCCCGGGACAGGGCATGAAAAACTGTTTTTT
cdr3_aa: CASSYPGTGHEKLFF

clone_size: .
d_call: TRBD1
j_call: TRBJ2-5
v_call: TRBV18
cdr3_nt: TGTGCCAGCTCACGTGAAGGGGGCGCGGAGACCCAGTACTTC
cdr3_aa: CASSREGGAETQYF

clone_size: .
d_call: .
j_call: TRBJ2-7
v_call: TRBV7-9
cdr3_nt: TGTGCCAGCATCCCTGAGAGCGCGAGCTCCTACGAGCAGTACTTC
cdr3_aa: CASIPESASSYEQYF

clone_size: .
d_call: .
j_call: TRBJ1-1
v_call: TRBV27
cdr3_nt: TGTGCCAGCAGGCACACTAACCTGAACACTGAAGCTTTCTTT
cdr3_aa: CASRHTNLNTEAFF

clone_size: .
d_call: TRBD2
j_call: TRBJ2-1
v_call: TRBV4-1
cdr3_nt: TGCGCCAGCAGCCGCGACGGACTAGCGGATCACAATGAGCAGTTCTTC
cdr3_aa: CASSRDGLADHNEQFF

clone_size: .
d_call: .
j_call: TRBJ2-7
v_call: TRBV7-9
cdr3_nt: TGTGCCAGCAGCCAAGCCCCACAGGGTTTCGGGTACGAGCAGTACTTC
cdr3_aa: CASSQAPQGFGYEQYF